A selection of T cell receptor beta chains follows, all from one sample in a study of cytomegalovirus exposure and HLA in healthy donors. TCRdb keeps only in-frame clones here, not all; method: immunoSEQ multiplex PCR. This repertoire includes about 52,000 clones. The sequencing sample was made of PBMCs. All receptors derive from a woman aged 60-75 years in good health and CMV-seropositive. CDR3s include the opening cysteine and the closing phenylalanine or tryptophan. A D gene is named only where the DNA matches it firmly.

j_call v_call cdr3_length d_call cdr3_aa cdr3_nt
TRBJ1-2 TRBV28 12 NA CASSFGQFGYTF TGTGCCAGCAGTTTTGGCCAGTTCGGCTACACCTTC
TRBJ2-2 TRBV28 17 TRBD1 CASSASPGQGAGGELFF TGTGCCAGCAGTGCATCTCCGGGACAGGGGGCTGGCGGGGAGCTGTTTTTT
TRBJ1-2 TRBV5-1 14 NA CASSSQPGSEGYTF TGCGCCAGCAGCTCCCAACCGGGATCAGAAGGCTACACCTTC
TRBJ2-7 TRBV28 14 TRBD1 CASVGTGGTYEQYF TGTGCCAGCGTGGGGACAGGGGGCACCTACGAGCAGTACTTC
TRBJ1-1 TRBV2 15 NA CASSDRPPQSPEAFF TGTGCCAGCAGTGATCGTCCCCCTCAGTCTCCTGAAGCTTTCTTT
TRBJ1-5 TRBV27 14 TRBD1 CASSTDRSNQPQHF TGTGCCAGCAGTACGGACAGGAGCAATCAGCCCCAGCATTTT
TRBJ2-7 TRBV19 13 NA CATRGSATYEQYF TGTGCCACACGCGGTTCCGCGACCTACGAGCAGTACTTC
TRBJ1-1 TRBV7-8 14 NA CASSLGGQNTEAFF TGTGCCAGCAGCTTAGGGGGACAGAACACTGAAGCTTTCTTT
TRBJ2-7 TRBV19 15 TRBD1 CASSAGQAVTYEQYF TGTGCCAGTAGTGCGGGACAGGCGGTCACCTACGAGCAGTACTTC
TRBJ2-2 TRBV14 17 NA CASSQLGTPELGGELFF TGTGCCAGCAGCCAACTGGGGACACCCGAGTTGGGCGGGGAGCTGTTTTTT
TRBJ2-7 TRBV27 12 NA CASSRGSYEQYF TGTGCCAGCAGCAGGGGATCCTACGAGCAGTACTTC
TRBJ1-4 TRBV19 17 NA CASSQFFRLPTNEKLFF TGTGCCAGTAGTCAATTTTTTCGACTGCCAACTAATGAAAAACTGTTTTTT
TRBJ2-1 TRBV18 15 NA CASSPQTVLDNEQFF TGTGCCAGCTCACCTCAAACAGTTTTGGACAATGAGCAGTTCTTC
TRBJ2-7 TRBV7-2 14 TRBD1 CASSFRDRAYEQYF TGTGCCAGCAGCTTCCGGGACAGAGCCTACGAGCAGTACTTC
TRBJ1-1 TRBV7-2 14 NA CASSFSYVNTEAFF TGTGCCAGCAGCTTTAGCTATGTGAACACTGAAGCTTTCTTT
TRBJ1-1 TRBV6-1 15 NA CASSEEDRRNTEAFF TGTGCCAGCAGTGAAGAGGACAGACGGAACACTGAAGCTTTCTTT
TRBJ2-7 TRBV5-1 14 TRBD1 CASSLDRGAYEQYF TGCGCCAGCAGCCTTGACAGGGGAGCCTACGAGCAGTACTTC
TRBJ2-3 TRBV7-9 16 TRBD2 CASSYLAGGSTDTQYF TGTGCCAGCAGCTACCTAGCGGGGGGAAGCACAGATACGCAGTATTTT
TRBJ2-7 TRBV28 12 NA CASTTGFYEQYF TGTGCCAGCACCACAGGGTTTTACGAGCAGTACTTC
TRBJ1-2 TRBV7-9 15 NA CASKTGQTSNYGYTF TGTGCCAGCAAGACCGGACAAACCTCTAACTATGGCTACACCTTC
TRBJ2-7 TRBV7-9 14 TRBD2 CASSSTSGAYEQYF TGTGCCAGCAGCTCGACTAGCGGCGCCTACGAGCAGTACTTC
TRBJ1-5 TRBV4-2 19 TRBD1 CASSQDLWTGKVGNQPQHF TGTGCCAGCAGCCAAGATCTATGGACAGGGAAAGTAGGGAATCAGCCCCAGCATTTT
TRBJ2-1 TRBV10-3 13 NA CAIQVEGANEQFF TGTGCCATCCAGGTGGAGGGGGCGAATGAGCAGTTCTTC
TRBJ2-7 TRBV5-6 15 TRBD2 CASSRGVSGAYEQYF TGTGCCAGCAGCCGGGGGGTCAGCGGTGCCTACGAGCAGTACTTC
TRBJ1-2 TRBV14 13 NA CASSLQGIYGYTF TGTGCCAGCAGCCTCCAGGGGATCTATGGCTACACCTTC
TRBJ1-6 TRBV19 15 NA CASRTPGLTNSPLHF TGTGCCAGTAGGACCCCGGGACTTACGAATTCACCCCTCCACTTT
TRBJ2-3 TRBV4-1 16 NA CASSQGGWGDRDTQYF TGCGCCAGCAGCCAAGGTGGGTGGGGGGACCGGGATACGCAGTATTTT
TRBJ1-2 TRBV6-6 13 NA CASSSSPSYGYTF TGTGCCAGCAGTTCGAGCCCGAGCTATGGCTACACCTTC
TRBJ1-2 TRBV25-1 16 TRBD1 CASSGQGYGFRYGYTF TGTGCCAGCAGTGGACAGGGATACGGATTCCGCTATGGCTACACCTTC
TRBJ1-5 TRBV19 16 NA CASSIVGQNSNQPQHF TGTGCCAGTAGTATAGTTGGACAGAATAGCAATCAGCCCCAGCATTTT
TRBJ1-4 TRBV5-3 11 NA CATYRDGKLFF TGTGCCACCTACAGGGATGGAAAACTGTTTTTT
TRBJ1-1 TRBV9 16 NA CASSALAGVGNTEAFF TGTGCCAGCAGCGCTCTCGCGGGGGTCGGGAACACTGAAGCTTTCTTT
TRBJ2-7 TRBV5-1 14 NA CASSFPTGSSEQYF TGCGCCAGCAGCTTTCCCACAGGGAGCAGCGAGCAGTACTTC
TRBJ1-1 TRBV6-1 14 NA CASSEWAGNTEAFF TGTGCCAGCAGTGAGTGGGCCGGGAACACTGAAGCTTTCTTT
TRBJ1-4 TRBV6-5 14 TRBD1 CASSRTGGSEKLFF TGTGCCAGCAGCAGGACAGGGGGAAGTGAAAAACTGTTTTTT